The 14 T cell receptor beta chains given below trace back to one sample, sequenced in a study of shared clonotypes between healthy human individuals. Using immunoSEQ multiplex PCR, the repertoire was profiled, and TCRdb retains in-frame clones only, with some absent. The table lists over 750,000 clones, approximately 97% of them singletons. Terminally differentiated effector memory CD45RA+ cells were excluded from the naive CD8 cells, which were CD45RO-negative and positively selected for CCR7. Input material: naive CD8+ T cells sorted from blood. These receptor sequences come from a young man in good health.

This chain uses TRBV6-1 with TRBJ2-7; 11 bases agree with TRBD2. Trimming cost V 8 bases and J 3 bases; bases outside gene matches: 6. There are 14 residues in the CDR3. Germline V lookup: CDR1 MNHNS, CDR2 SASEGT. The CDR3 sequence is CASWTGTSGYEQYF. In nucleotides, the CDR3 is TGTGCCAGCTGGACAGGGACTAGCGGCTACGAGCAGTACTTC.

CDR3 DNA sequence: TGTGCCAGCAGCTTAGGGCAGGAGCTGTTTTTT. Amino acid sequence: CASSLGQELFF. The chain is built from TRBV7-3 and TRBJ2-2; D uncertain. Per the germline V gene, CDR1 is SGHTA and CDR2 is FQGTGA. The CDR3 covers 11 residues. V dropped 2 bases and J dropped 10 bases, with 5 bases sitting between them.

Remarks on this clone: Different DNA sequences within this sample yield the same CDR3. The CDR3 region has the DNA TGTGCCAGCAGTTACTCGCGTAATCAGCCCCAGCATTTT. This translates into CASSYSRNQPQHF. The rearrangement uses TRBV6-5 and TRBJ1-5; no definite D call. The germline V and J ends were trimmed by 0 bases and 4 bases, with 4 bases remaining between them. Looked up from germline, CDR1 is MNHEY and CDR2 is SVGAGI. The CDR3 totals 13 residues.

This clone is a singleton in its sample. The V call is TRBV7-9, the J call TRBJ2-2; D remains ambiguous. The CDR3 contains 18 residues. CDR1 and CDR2 (germline): SEHNR, FQNEAQ (reference sequence). V shed 5 bases and J shed 0 bases, with 19 bases lying between them. The CDR3 DNA is TGTGCCAGCAGCGTGAAAACCTCGGCAAACGCGAACACCGGGGAGCTGTTTTTT. Translation: CASSVKTSANANTGELFF.

This clone was observed once. The chain is built from TRBV10-3 and TRBJ2-1; 9 bases align to TRBD2. CDR1 is ENHRY, CDR2 SYGVKD, per germline. The CDR3 has 18 residues. With 8 bases clipped from V and 2 bases from J, the junction kept 16 bases outside the gene matches. The CDR3 loop reads CAIARTGDSGSAYNEQFF. The CDR3 nucleotides read TGTGCCATCGCCAGGACCGGAGATAGCGGGAGTGCCTACAATGAGCAGTTCTTC.

The chain couples TRBV25-1 to TRBJ2-1, with D possibly TRBD2 on 7 matching bases. This CDR3 is 15 amino acids long. V was pared by 10 bases and J by 9 bases, with 25 bases between. Germline-derived CDR1 and CDR2 are MGHDK and SYGVNS. CDR3 loop: CATFPTGLGPREQFF. The CDR3 DNA follows: TGTGCCACATTCCCGACAGGACTAGGGCCCCGTGAGCAGTTCTTC.

The gene calls are TRBV29-1 and TRBJ2-7, with D possibly being TRBD1 (6 bases). Germline CDR1 reads SQVTM; CDR2 reads ANQGSEA. There are 13 residues in the CDR3. The V end lost 4 bases, the J end lost 6 bases, and 16 bases lay between the germline ends. The CDR3 DNA reads TGCAGCGTTGTAGGCAGGGGAAGTCGCGAGCAGTACTTC. It is translated as CSVVGRGSREQYF.

The chain combines TRBV10-3 with TRBJ2-7; 11 nucleotides align to TRBD1. Germline loops: CDR1 ENHRY, CDR2 SYGVKD. The J segment lost 3 bases and the V segment lost 6 bases, leaving 7 bases of the junction unmatched. This CDR3 contains 15 residues. CDR3 region: CAISSGTGGFYEQYF. The CDR3 DNA is TGTGCCATCAGCTCCGGGACAGGGGGATTCTACGAGCAGTACTTC.

The chain combines TRBV2 with TRBJ2-5; D is perhaps TRBD1 or TRBD2 (6 bases each). In germline, CDR1 is SNHLY, CDR2 FYNNEI. The CDR3 totals 17 residues. Between the trimmed V and J ends, which lost 1 base and 6 bases, there was a span of 21 bases. CDR3 DNA: TGTGCCAGCAGTGAAGACTTCCCGTCATCGGGGGCCCAGACCCAGTACTTC. This codes for CASSEDFPSSGAQTQYF. The whole variable domain, filled in from reference TRBV2 and TRBJ2-5, reads EPEVTQTPSHQVTQMGQEVILRCVPISNHLYFYWYRQILGQKVEFLVSFYNNEISEKSEIFDDQFSVERPDGSNFTLKIRSTKLEDSAMYFCASSEDFPSSGAQTQYFGPGTRLLVL.

The V and J genes are TRBV7-2 and TRBJ2-7, with D perhaps matching TRBD2 (5 bases). The CDR3 extends over 12 amino acids. Germline assignment: CDR1 SGHTA and CDR2 FQGNSA. V was cut by 6 bases and J by 6 bases, with 12 bases left in between. CDR3 DNA sequence: TGTGCCAGCAGTCCGCTGGCGGGCGAGCAGTACTTC. The encoded protein is CASSPLAGEQYF.

The gene calls are TRBV29-1 and TRBJ2-5, with D tentatively TRBD1 (5 bases). This CDR3 spans 14 amino acids. Germline loops: CDR1 SQVTM, CDR2 ANQGSEA. Trimming removed 1 base from V and 1 base from J, with 10 bases in between. CDR3 region: CSVEGTIGQETQYF. The CDR3 nucleotides are TGCAGCGTTGAAGGGACAATTGGCCAAGAGACCCAGTACTTC.

This chain joins TRBV5-4 and TRBJ2-1, with D perhaps matching TRBD1 or TRBD2 (5 bases each). Germline CDR1 SGHNT, CDR2 YYREEE (reference sequence). The CDR3 covers 17 residues. Between the trimmed V and J ends, which lost 4 bases and 4 bases, there was a span of 21 bases. The CDR3 sequence is CASSPFERGKGYNEQFF. CDR3 DNA: TGTGCCAGCAGCCCCTTCGAGAGGGGAAAGGGGTACAATGAGCAGTTCTTC. The full variable domain, in which reference TRBV5-4 and TRBJ2-1 provide the parts outside the CDR3, is ETGVTQSPTHLIKTRGQQVTLRCSSQSGHNTVSWYQQALGQGPQFIFQYYREEENGRGNFPPRFSGLQFPNYSSELNVNALELDDSALYLCASSPFERGKGYNEQFFGPGTRLTVL.

The genes are TRBV9 and TRBJ2-2, with 8 bases that match TRBD2. With 4 bases clipped from V and 4 bases from J, the junction kept 9 bases outside the gene matches. CDR1 is SGDLS, CDR2 YYNGEE, per germline. The CDR3 extends over 16 amino acids. The CDR3 DNA sequence: TGTGCCAGCAGCCCATCCGGGACTAGTGTCACCGGGGAGCTGTTTTTT. As protein: CASSPSGTSVTGELFF.

The chain uses TRBV12-5 and TRBJ2-3, with 12 bases matching TRBD1. The germline V gene has CDR1 LGHNT and CDR2 FRNRAP. Germline trimming cut 5 bases from V and 7 bases from J; bases unmatched to any gene: 7. There are 15 residues in the CDR3. The CDR3 reads CASGKGTGGMNTQYF. The CDR3 DNA follows: TGTGCTAGTGGTAAAGGGACAGGGGGCATGAATACGCAGTATTTT. The whole variable domain, filled in from reference TRBV12-5 and TRBJ2-3, reads DARVTQTPRHKVTEMGQEVTMRCQPILGHNTVFWYRQTMMQGLELLAYFRNRAPLDDSGMPKDRFSAEMPDATLATLKIQPSEPRDSAVYFCASGKGTGGMNTQYFGPGTRLTVL.